The sequence of this T cell receptor beta chain was determined in a study of cytomegalovirus exposure and HLA in healthy donors. PCR used 60 Vbeta primers and 13 Jbeta primers. Using immunoSEQ multiplex PCR, the repertoire was profiled, and TCRdb retains in-frame clones only, with some absent. The sample yields about 140,000 clones, around three fifths seen once. The germline gives CDR1 MNHEY, CDR2 SMNVEV (reference sequence). This CDR3 spans 19 amino acids. The V gene end was trimmed by 3 bases and the J gene end by 6 bases; junction bases not matched to a gene: 11. General study points: It was in a later analysis that TCR association rates were seen to vary by HLA locus, highest for DRB1 and lowest for HLA-C. V segments that were indistinguishable, TRBV6-2 and TRBV6-3 among them, were omitted from analysis. Across donors, most TCRs were seen rarely, yet some public ones were widespread.

A word on this clone: As yet, its antigen is unknown.

Sample: PBMCs. The V gene is TRBV27, the J gene TRBJ2-2; 15 bases agree with TRBD2. This clonotype was sampled from a male donor in good health and CMV-seronegative. CDR3 residues: CASSLHGLAGGKKAGELFF. The CDR3 region has the DNA TGTGCCAGCAGTTTGCACGGACTAGCGGGGGGGAAAAAGGCCGGGGAGCTGTTTTTT.